These T cell receptor beta chains were read from a single sample in a study of T cell responses to AZD1222 COVID-19 vaccine. Generated by immunoSEQ multiplex PCR, the TCRdb table keeps only in-frame clones and is missing some. The repertoire has more than 100,000 clones, about 90% of them found once; the top ten carry more than 6%. Sample: peripheral blood, taken 28 days after the second AZD1222 dose. The receptors originated from an adult who received the AZD1222 COVID-19 vaccine. Both conserved end residues are part of each CDR3. Fields, in order: J gene, V gene, clone size, D gene, CDR3 protein, CDR3 DNA. The D gene is left open where the match is weak. Rows may omit the clone size; those that give it use once, few, many or a size class.

j_call: TRBJ1-4
v_call: TRBV23-1
clone_size: .
d_call: .
cdr3_aa: CASSQGTVFNEKLFF
cdr3_nt: TGCGCCAGCAGTCAGGGGACGGTATTTAATGAAAAACTGTTTTTT

j_call: TRBJ1-2
v_call: TRBV4-1
clone_size: .
d_call: TRBD1
cdr3_aa: CASSQEIQGLISGYTF
cdr3_nt: TGCGCCAGCAGCCAAGAGATACAGGGGCTTATCTCTGGCTACACCTTC

j_call: TRBJ2-2
v_call: TRBV10-3
clone_size: .
d_call: TRBD1
cdr3_aa: CACHAGTANTGELFF
cdr3_nt: TGTGCCTGTCATGCCGGGACAGCGAACACCGGGGAGCTGTTTTTT

j_call: TRBJ2-1
v_call: TRBV9
clone_size: once
d_call: TRBD2
cdr3_aa: CASSVRPWSSGRPQYNEQFF
cdr3_nt: TGTGCCAGCAGCGTAAGGCCCTGGTCTAGCGGGAGACCGCAGTACAATGAGCAGTTCTTC

j_call: TRBJ1-4
v_call: TRBV28
clone_size: .
d_call: .
cdr3_aa: CASSFSQLNEKLFF
cdr3_nt: TGTGCCAGCAGTTTTAGCCAGCTTAATGAAAAACTGTTTTTT

j_call: TRBJ1-1
v_call: TRBV7-9
clone_size: once
d_call: .
cdr3_aa: CASSLDRVLMNTEAFF
cdr3_nt: TGTGCCAGCAGCTTAGACAGGGTGTTAATGAACACTGAAGCTTTCTTT

j_call: TRBJ1-1
v_call: TRBV7-2
clone_size: .
d_call: .
cdr3_aa: CASSLFRGEAFF
cdr3_nt: TGTGCCAGCAGCTTATTTCGCGGAGAAGCTTTCTTT

j_call: TRBJ2-2
v_call: TRBV19
clone_size: .
d_call: TRBD1
cdr3_aa: CASSIGTGGSNTGELFF
cdr3_nt: TGTGCCAGTAGTATTGGGACAGGGGGTTCGAACACCGGGGAGCTGTTTTTT

j_call: TRBJ2-5
v_call: TRBV3-1/TRBV3-2
clone_size: once
d_call: .
cdr3_aa: CASSRPGTQETQYF
cdr3_nt: TGTGCCAGCAGCCGTCCCGGAACCCAAGAGACCCAGTACTTC

j_call: TRBJ1-1
v_call: TRBV19
clone_size: .
d_call: .
cdr3_aa: CASTDRGNTEAFF
cdr3_nt: TGTGCCAGTACCGACCGGGGGAACACTGAAGCTTTCTTT

j_call: TRBJ2-2
v_call: TRBV5-4
clone_size: .
d_call: TRBD1
cdr3_aa: CASSRDSSTGELFF
cdr3_nt: TGTGCCAGCAGCAGGGACAGTAGCACCGGGGAGCTGTTTTTT

j_call: TRBJ1-1
v_call: TRBV11-1
clone_size: .
d_call: TRBD1
cdr3_aa: CASSLTGDGTEAFF
cdr3_nt: TGTGCCAGCAGCTTAACAGGGGATGGCACTGAAGCTTTCTTT

j_call: TRBJ2-1
v_call: TRBV5-4
clone_size: .
d_call: .
cdr3_aa: CASSYDLGDTYNEQFF
cdr3_nt: TGTGCCAGCAGTTATGACCTAGGGGACACCTACAATGAGCAGTTCTTC

j_call: TRBJ2-5
v_call: TRBV6-5
clone_size: .
d_call: TRBD2
cdr3_aa: CASTAGGATQYF
cdr3_nt: TGTGCCAGCACGGCGGGAGGGGCGACCCAGTACTTC

j_call: TRBJ1-2
v_call: TRBV3-1/TRBV3-2
clone_size: .
d_call: .
cdr3_aa: CASSHRGRVDGYTF
cdr3_nt: TGTGCCAGCAGCCACCGGGGCAGGGTGGATGGCTACACCTTC

j_call: TRBJ1-2
v_call: TRBV6-5
clone_size: few
d_call: TRBD1
cdr3_aa: CASSYPGQGVYGYTF
cdr3_nt: TGTGCCAGCAGTTACCCGGGACAGGGGGTCTATGGCTACACCTTC

j_call: TRBJ1-1
v_call: TRBV2
clone_size: once
d_call: .
cdr3_aa: CASSDRRPALNTEAFF
cdr3_nt: TGTGCCAGCAGTGACAGGCGCCCGGCCCTGAACACTGAAGCTTTCTTT

j_call: TRBJ1-1
v_call: TRBV3-1/TRBV3-2
clone_size: .
d_call: .
cdr3_aa: CASSQDRWGAMNTEAFF
cdr3_nt: TGTGCCAGCAGCCAAGATCGGTGGGGGGCGATGAACACTGAAGCTTTCTTT

j_call: TRBJ2-7
v_call: TRBV14
clone_size: once
d_call: TRBD1
cdr3_aa: CASSQEAQGANYEQYF
cdr3_nt: TGTGCCAGCAGCCAAGAAGCGCAGGGGGCCAACTACGAGCAGTACTTC

j_call: TRBJ2-7
v_call: TRBV28
clone_size: .
d_call: TRBD1
cdr3_aa: CASTPGGRGREQYF
cdr3_nt: TGTGCCAGCACCCCTGGGGGCAGGGGGCGCGAGCAGTACTTC

j_call: TRBJ1-4
v_call: TRBV9
clone_size: .
d_call: .
cdr3_aa: CASRGDLTGKLFF
cdr3_nt: TGTGCCAGCAGGGGGGACCTTACGGGAAAACTGTTTTTT

j_call: TRBJ2-4
v_call: TRBV13
clone_size: .
d_call: .
cdr3_aa: CASSLQEVNLAKNIQYF
cdr3_nt: TGTGCCAGCAGCTTACAGGAGGTAAATCTAGCCAAAAACATTCAGTACTTC

j_call: TRBJ2-2
v_call: TRBV12-5
clone_size: .
d_call: .
cdr3_aa: CASGPWPPMAGELFF
cdr3_nt: TGTGCTAGTGGTCCCTGGCCACCCATGGCCGGGGAGCTGTTTTTT

j_call: TRBJ1-2
v_call: TRBV6-5
clone_size: .
d_call: .
cdr3_aa: CASRKPGRNYGYTF
cdr3_nt: TGTGCCAGCAGAAAACCGGGACGGAACTATGGCTACACCTTC

j_call: TRBJ1-1
v_call: TRBV7-9
clone_size: .
d_call: .
cdr3_aa: CASSLSGNTEAFF
cdr3_nt: TGTGCCAGCAGCCTCTCGGGGAACACTGAAGCTTTCTTT

j_call: TRBJ1-5
v_call: TRBV21-1
clone_size: .
d_call: .
cdr3_aa: CASSKGARAPYSNQPQHF
cdr3_nt: TGTGCCAGCAGCAAAGGGGCGCGCGCTCCGTATAGCAATCAGCCCCAGCATTTT

j_call: TRBJ2-3
v_call: TRBV5-1
clone_size: .
d_call: TRBD1
cdr3_aa: CASSLIRDSSTDTQYF
cdr3_nt: TGCGCCAGCAGCTTGATCCGGGACAGTTCCACAGATACGCAGTATTTT

j_call: TRBJ2-3
v_call: TRBV15
clone_size: .
d_call: TRBD1
cdr3_aa: CATSRFGQGGTDTQYF
cdr3_nt: TGTGCCACCAGCAGGTTCGGACAGGGGGGAACAGATACGCAGTATTTT

j_call: TRBJ2-7
v_call: TRBV3-1/TRBV3-2
clone_size: .
d_call: TRBD1
cdr3_aa: CASSQDPGTGTYEQYF
cdr3_nt: TGTGCCAGCAGCCAAGATCCGGGGACAGGTACCTACGAGCAGTACTTC

j_call: TRBJ1-2
v_call: TRBV18
clone_size: .
d_call: TRBD1
cdr3_aa: CASSQDRVWGYTF
cdr3_nt: TGTGCCAGCTCACAAGACAGGGTTTGGGGCTACACCTTC

j_call: TRBJ2-5
v_call: TRBV3-1/TRBV3-2
clone_size: .
d_call: TRBD2
cdr3_aa: CASSQGYTSGGGETQYF
cdr3_nt: TGTGCCAGCAGCCAAGGATATACTAGCGGGGGGGGTGAGACCCAGTACTTC

j_call: TRBJ2-3
v_call: TRBV11-2
clone_size: .
d_call: TRBD2
cdr3_aa: CASSLVWRENTDTQYF
cdr3_nt: TGTGCCAGCAGCTTAGTCTGGCGGGAGAACACAGATACGCAGTATTTT

j_call: TRBJ2-2
v_call: TRBV29-1
clone_size: .
d_call: .
cdr3_aa: CSVVGGQAANTGELFF
cdr3_nt: TGCAGCGTTGTTGGGGGCCAGGCCGCGAACACCGGGGAGCTGTTTTTT

j_call: TRBJ1-2
v_call: TRBV11-2
clone_size: .
d_call: .
cdr3_aa: CASSPQGNYGYTF
cdr3_nt: TGTGCCAGCAGTCCACAGGGCAACTATGGCTACACCTTC

j_call: TRBJ1-6
v_call: TRBV11-3
clone_size: .
d_call: .
cdr3_aa: CASSLDLNSPLHF
cdr3_nt: TGTGCCAGCAGCTTAGACCTTAATTCACCCCTCCACTTT

j_call: TRBJ2-2
v_call: TRBV7-2
clone_size: .
d_call: .
cdr3_aa: CASSWNPVNTGELFF
cdr3_nt: TGTGCCAGCAGCTGGAACCCGGTGAACACCGGGGAGCTGTTTTTT

j_call: TRBJ2-5
v_call: TRBV25-1
clone_size: .
d_call: .
cdr3_aa: CASSAGRPGETQYF
cdr3_nt: TGTGCCAGCAGTGCCGGTAGGCCCGGGGAGACCCAGTACTTC

j_call: TRBJ1-4
v_call: TRBV6-4
clone_size: .
d_call: .
cdr3_aa: CASSRTDTMGNEKLFF
cdr3_nt: TGTGCCAGCAGCCGGACAGACACAATGGGTAATGAAAAACTGTTTTTT

j_call: TRBJ2-1
v_call: TRBV11-1
clone_size: .
d_call: .
cdr3_aa: CASSLGGAGRFF
cdr3_nt: TGTGCCAGCAGCTTAGGGGGTGCCGGTAGGTTCTTC

j_call: TRBJ2-7
v_call: TRBV28
clone_size: once
d_call: TRBD2
cdr3_aa: CASSPTSGGFYEQYF
cdr3_nt: TGTGCCAGCAGCCCAACTAGCGGGGGGTTCTACGAGCAGTACTTC

j_call: TRBJ2-3
v_call: TRBV2
clone_size: few
d_call: TRBD2
cdr3_aa: CASRIGSGVTDTQYF
cdr3_nt: TGTGCCAGCAGGATAGGTAGCGGGGTCACAGATACGCAGTATTTT

j_call: TRBJ2-7
v_call: TRBV27
clone_size: few
d_call: TRBD2
cdr3_aa: CASRTSGSVYEQYF
cdr3_nt: TGTGCCAGCCGGACTAGCGGGTCAGTATACGAGCAGTACTTC

j_call: TRBJ1-4
v_call: TRBV10-3
clone_size: .
d_call: TRBD1
cdr3_aa: CAISRGQGGEKLFF
cdr3_nt: TGTGCCATCAGTAGGGGACAGGGGGGAGAAAAACTGTTTTTT

j_call: TRBJ2-3
v_call: TRBV2
clone_size: .
d_call: .
cdr3_aa: CASSNNQGGWGTDTQYF
cdr3_nt: TGTGCCAGCAGCAATAATCAGGGGGGTTGGGGCACAGATACGCAGTATTTT

j_call: TRBJ1-2
v_call: TRBV18
clone_size: .
d_call: TRBD1
cdr3_aa: CASSPPGLGTGGDYGYTF
cdr3_nt: TGTGCCAGCTCACCACCGGGGTTGGGGACAGGGGGCGACTATGGCTACACCTTC

j_call: TRBJ2-1
v_call: TRBV19
clone_size: .
d_call: .
cdr3_aa: CASSIEGYYNEQFF
cdr3_nt: TGTGCCAGTAGTATAGAGGGATACTACAATGAGCAGTTCTTC

j_call: TRBJ1-3
v_call: TRBV19
clone_size: .
d_call: .
cdr3_aa: CASSIARNSGNTIYF
cdr3_nt: TGTGCCAGTAGTATTGCCAGAAACTCTGGAAACACCATATATTTT

j_call: TRBJ1-5
v_call: TRBV11-2
clone_size: .
d_call: .
cdr3_aa: CASSLGSNSNQPQHF
cdr3_nt: TGTGCCAGCAGCTTAGGATCGAATAGCAATCAGCCCCAGCATTTT

j_call: TRBJ2-7
v_call: TRBV7-6
clone_size: .
d_call: TRBD2
cdr3_aa: CASSFPTSGNTYEQYF
cdr3_nt: TGTGCCAGCAGCTTTCCGACTAGCGGAAATACCTACGAGCAGTACTTC